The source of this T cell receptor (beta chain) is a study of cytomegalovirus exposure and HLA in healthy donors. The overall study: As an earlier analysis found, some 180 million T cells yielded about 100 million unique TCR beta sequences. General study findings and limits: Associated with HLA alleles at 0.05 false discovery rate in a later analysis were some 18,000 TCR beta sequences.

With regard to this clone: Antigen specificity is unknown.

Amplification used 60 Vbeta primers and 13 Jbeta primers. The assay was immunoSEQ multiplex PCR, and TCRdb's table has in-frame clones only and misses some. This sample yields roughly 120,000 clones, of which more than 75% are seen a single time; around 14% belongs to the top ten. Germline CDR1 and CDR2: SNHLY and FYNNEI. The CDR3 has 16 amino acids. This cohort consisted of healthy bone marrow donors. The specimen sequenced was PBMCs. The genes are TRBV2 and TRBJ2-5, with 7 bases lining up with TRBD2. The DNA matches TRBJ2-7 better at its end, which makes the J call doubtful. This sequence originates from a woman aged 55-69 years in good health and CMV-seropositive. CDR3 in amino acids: CASRSRGLGVSYEQYF. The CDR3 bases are TGTGCCAGCAGATCTCGAGGACTAGGCGTCTCCTACGAGCAGTACTTC.